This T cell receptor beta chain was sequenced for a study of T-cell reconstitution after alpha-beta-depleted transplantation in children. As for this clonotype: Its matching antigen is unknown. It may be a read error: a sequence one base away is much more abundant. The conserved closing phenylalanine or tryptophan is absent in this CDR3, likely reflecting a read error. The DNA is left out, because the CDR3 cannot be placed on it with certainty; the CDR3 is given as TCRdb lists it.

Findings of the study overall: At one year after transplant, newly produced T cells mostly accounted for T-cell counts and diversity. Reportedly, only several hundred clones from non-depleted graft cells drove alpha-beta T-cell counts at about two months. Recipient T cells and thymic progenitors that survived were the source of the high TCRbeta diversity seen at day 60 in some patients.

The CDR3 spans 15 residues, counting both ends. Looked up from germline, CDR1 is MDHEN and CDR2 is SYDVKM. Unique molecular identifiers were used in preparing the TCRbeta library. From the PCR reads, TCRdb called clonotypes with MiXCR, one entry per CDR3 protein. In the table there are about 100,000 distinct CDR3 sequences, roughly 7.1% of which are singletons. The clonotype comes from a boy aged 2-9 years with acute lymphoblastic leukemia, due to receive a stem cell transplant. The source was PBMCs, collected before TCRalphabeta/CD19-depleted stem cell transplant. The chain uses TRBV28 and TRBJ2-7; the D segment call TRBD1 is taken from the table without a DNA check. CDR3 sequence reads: CASIPKGAGAERWYS.